The clone carrying this T cell receptor (beta chain) was observed a few times. The CDR3 is 16 residues long. V shed 2 bases and J 4 bases; nucleotides not matched to a gene: 8. Germline V gene sequence: CDR1 SGHTA, CDR2 FQGNSA. The sample originates from a study of response to subunit inactivated influenza vaccine. TCRdb used MiXCR to reprocess the RT-PCR reads, holding one entry per CDR3 protein. The data show over 150,000 distinct CDR3 sequences, with approximately 10% seen just once and under 15% held by the top ten. The clonotype originates from a man aged 50-59 years who received an inactivated influenza vaccine. The input for sequencing was non-naive T cells sorted from PBMCs, taken 35 to 45 days after vaccination. The rearrangement links TRBV7-2 to TRBJ1-1; 9 nucleotides line up with TRBD1. The CDR3 here is CASSLLPDRGATEAFF. As DNA, the CDR3 is TGTGCCAGCAGCTTATTACCGGACAGGGGAGCCACTGAAGCTTTCTTT.